This T cell receptor beta chain was sequenced for a study of CD8 T cells in ankylosing spondylitis. Germline V gene sequence: CDR1 ENHRY, CDR2 SYGVKD. The CDR3 covers 14 residues. Trimming stripped 4 bases from V and 4 bases from J, with 10 bases between. About this clonotype: Its specificity is not known.

Study-wide results and limits: Apparently characteristic of ankylosing spondylitis blood was a TCR beta motif (about 8 highly homologous variants). Several of the motif variants were reported before in synovial fluid and blood from reactive arthritis.

MiXCR was run by TCRdb on the 5' RACE reads, yielding one entry per CDR3 protein. The data contain about 700,000 distinct CDR3 sequences, 15% to 20% of them seen just once; the ten biggest clones take up around 20%. The chain carries TRBV10-3 and TRBJ2-2; D may be TRBD1 (5 bases). The TCR originated in a male donor with ankylosing spondylitis. Input material: blood, either unsorted or a sorted T cell fraction (not recorded which). The CDR3 region has the DNA TGTGCCATCAGTGTTACAGGCTCCACCGGGGAGCTGTTTTTT. Protein product: CAISVTGSTGELFF.